This T cell receptor (beta chain) was sequenced in a study of blood T cell repertoires in COVID-19. Looking at the study overall: COVID-19 samples from acute and convalescent phases originated in the United States, Italy and Spain. PBMCs, B-cell-depleted T cells, or T cells were the source of the cDNA or gDNA that made up the material.

The germline gives CDR1 MNHEY, CDR2 SVGAGI. The V segment lost 7 bases and the J segment 0 bases; nucleotides outside the gene matches: 5. CDR3 size: 14 residues. Original analysis: Using reference gene primer amplification, nucleated cell counts were estimated. Clones were sequenced by immunoSEQ multiplex PCR, and TCRdb holds only the in-frame ones, with some missing. That table supplies the V and J calls and clone size; D and trimming were determined from the DNA. The data show around 140,000 clones, over 75% seen once. The V gene is TRBV6-5, the J gene TRBJ2-7; the match to TRBD1 covers 8 bases. The sequence was collected from a man in his 70s with active COVID-19. The sequenced material came from peripheral blood. CDR3 sequence: CASTRTGSSYEQYF. The DNA for the CDR3 is TGTGCCAGCACTAGGACAGGGAGCTCCTACGAGCAGTACTTC.